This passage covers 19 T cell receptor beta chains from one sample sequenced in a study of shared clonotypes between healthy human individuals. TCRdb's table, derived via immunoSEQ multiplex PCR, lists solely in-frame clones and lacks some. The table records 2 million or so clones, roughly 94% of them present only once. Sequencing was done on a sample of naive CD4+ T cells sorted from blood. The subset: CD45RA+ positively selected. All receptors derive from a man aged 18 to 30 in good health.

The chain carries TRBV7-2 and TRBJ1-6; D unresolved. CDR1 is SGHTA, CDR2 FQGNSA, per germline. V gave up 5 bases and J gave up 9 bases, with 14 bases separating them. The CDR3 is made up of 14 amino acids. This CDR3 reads CASSATTGSSPLHF. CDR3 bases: TGTGCCAGCAGCGCCACGACGGGGTCTTCACCCCTCCACTTT.

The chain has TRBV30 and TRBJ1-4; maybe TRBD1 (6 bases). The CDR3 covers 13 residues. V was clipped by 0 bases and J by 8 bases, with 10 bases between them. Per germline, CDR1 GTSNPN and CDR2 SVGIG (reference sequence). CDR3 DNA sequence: TGTGCCTGGAGTGTCAGGGGTCCGGAAAAACTGTTTTTT. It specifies CAWSVRGPEKLFF.

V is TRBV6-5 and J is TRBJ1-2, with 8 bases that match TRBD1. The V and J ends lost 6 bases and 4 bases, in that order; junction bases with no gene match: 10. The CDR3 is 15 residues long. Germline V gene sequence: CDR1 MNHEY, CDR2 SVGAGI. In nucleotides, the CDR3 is TGTGCCAGCAGCCTCCAACAGGGACAGGCCTATGGCTACACCTTC. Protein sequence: CASSLQQGQAYGYTF.

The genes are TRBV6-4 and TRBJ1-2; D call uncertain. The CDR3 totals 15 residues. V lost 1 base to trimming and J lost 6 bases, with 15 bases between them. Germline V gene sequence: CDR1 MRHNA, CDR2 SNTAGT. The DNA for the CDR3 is TGTGCCAGCAGTGACTGGGCAGGCCCAGGTCATGGCTACACCTTC. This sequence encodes CASSDWAGPGHGYTF.

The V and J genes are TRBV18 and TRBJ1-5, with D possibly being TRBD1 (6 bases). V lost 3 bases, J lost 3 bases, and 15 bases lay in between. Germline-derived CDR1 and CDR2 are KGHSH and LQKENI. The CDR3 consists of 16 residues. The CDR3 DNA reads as TGTGCCAGCTCACCGCAGGGGCCGGGGGACAATCAGCCCCAGCATTTT. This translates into CASSPQGPGDNQPQHF.

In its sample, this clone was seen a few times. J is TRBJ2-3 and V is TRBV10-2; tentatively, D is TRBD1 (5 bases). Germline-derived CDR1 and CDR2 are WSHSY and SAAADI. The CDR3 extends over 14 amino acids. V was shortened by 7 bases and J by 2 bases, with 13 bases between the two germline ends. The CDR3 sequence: CASKGAAHTDTQYF. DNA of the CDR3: TGCGCCAGCAAAGGGGCAGCTCACACAGATACGCAGTATTTT.

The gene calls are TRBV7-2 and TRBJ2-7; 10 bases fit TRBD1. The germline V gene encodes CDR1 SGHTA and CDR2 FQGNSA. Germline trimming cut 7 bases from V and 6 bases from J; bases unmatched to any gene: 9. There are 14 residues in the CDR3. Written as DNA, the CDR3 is TGTGCCAGCATCTGGGACAGGGGTGAGAGCGAGCAGTACTTC. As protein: CASIWDRGESEQYF.

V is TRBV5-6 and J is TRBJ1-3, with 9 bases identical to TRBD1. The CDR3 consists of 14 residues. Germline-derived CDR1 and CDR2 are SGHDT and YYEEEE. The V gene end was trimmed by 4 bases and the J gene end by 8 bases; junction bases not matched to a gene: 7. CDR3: CASSPGRTGDTIYF. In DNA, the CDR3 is TGTGCCAGCAGCCCGGGACGGACAGGGGACACCATATATTTT. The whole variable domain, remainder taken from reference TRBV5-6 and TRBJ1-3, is DAGVTQSPTHLIKTRGQQVTLRCSPKSGHDTVSWYQQALGQGPQFIFQYYEEEERQRGNFPDRFSGHQFPNYSSELNVNALLLGDSALYLCASSPGRTGDTIYFGEGSWLTVV.

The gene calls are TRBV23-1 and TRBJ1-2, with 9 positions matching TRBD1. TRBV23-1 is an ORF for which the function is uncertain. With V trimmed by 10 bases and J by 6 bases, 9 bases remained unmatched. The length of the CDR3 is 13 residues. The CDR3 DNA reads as TGCGCCACCGTATCACAGGGGGCCAATGGCTACACCTTC. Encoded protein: CATVSQGANGYTF.

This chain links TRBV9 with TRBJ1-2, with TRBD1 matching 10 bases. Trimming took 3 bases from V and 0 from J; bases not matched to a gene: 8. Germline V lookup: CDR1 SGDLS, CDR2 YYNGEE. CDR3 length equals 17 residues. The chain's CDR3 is CASSDGTGAGANYGYTF. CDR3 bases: TGTGCCAGCAGCGATGGGACAGGGGCTGGAGCTAACTATGGCTACACCTTC.

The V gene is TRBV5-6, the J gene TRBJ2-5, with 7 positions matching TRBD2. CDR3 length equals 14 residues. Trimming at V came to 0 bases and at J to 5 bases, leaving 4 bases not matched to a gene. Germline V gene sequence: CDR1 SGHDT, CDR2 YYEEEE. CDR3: CASSLVRTRETQYF. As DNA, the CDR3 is TGTGCCAGCAGCTTGGTTCGGACTAGGGAGACCCAGTACTTC.

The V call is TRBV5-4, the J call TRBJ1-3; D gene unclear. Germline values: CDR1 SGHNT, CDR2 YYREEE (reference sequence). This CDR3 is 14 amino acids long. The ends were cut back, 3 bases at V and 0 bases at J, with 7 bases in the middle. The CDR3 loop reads CASSWDRSGNTIYF. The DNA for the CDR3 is TGTGCCAGCAGCTGGGATCGCTCTGGAAACACCATATATTTT. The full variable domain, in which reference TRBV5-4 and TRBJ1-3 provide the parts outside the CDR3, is ETGVTQSPTHLIKTRGQQVTLRCSSQSGHNTVSWYQQALGQGPQFIFQYYREEENGRGNFPPRFSGLQFPNYSSELNVNALELDDSALYLCASSWDRSGNTIYFGEGSWLTVV.

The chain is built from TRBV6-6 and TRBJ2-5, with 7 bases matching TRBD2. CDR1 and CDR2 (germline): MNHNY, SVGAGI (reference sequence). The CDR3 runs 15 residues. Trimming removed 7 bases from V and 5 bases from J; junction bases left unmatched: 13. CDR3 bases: TGTGCCAGCACCCTACTCCGTCAGGGAGGGGAGACCCAGTACTTC. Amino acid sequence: CASTLLRQGGETQYF.

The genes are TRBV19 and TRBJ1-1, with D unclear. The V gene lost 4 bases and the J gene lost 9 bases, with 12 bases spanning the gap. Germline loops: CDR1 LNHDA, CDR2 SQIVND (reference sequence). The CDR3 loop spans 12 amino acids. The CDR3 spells CASSTPYVKAFF. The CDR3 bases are TGTGCCAGTAGTACACCTTATGTCAAAGCTTTCTTT.

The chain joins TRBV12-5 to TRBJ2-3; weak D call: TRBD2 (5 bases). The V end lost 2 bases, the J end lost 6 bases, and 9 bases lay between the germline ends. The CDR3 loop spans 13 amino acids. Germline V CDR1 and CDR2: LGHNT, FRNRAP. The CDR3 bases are TGTGCTAGTGGTTTGCAAAGAGGGGATACGCAGTATTTT. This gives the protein CASGLQRGDTQYF.

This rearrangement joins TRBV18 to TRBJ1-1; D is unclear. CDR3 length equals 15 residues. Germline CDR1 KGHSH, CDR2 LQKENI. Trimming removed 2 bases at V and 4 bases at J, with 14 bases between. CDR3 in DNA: TGTGCCAGCTCACCAATCCGAGACTGGAGCACTGAAGCTTTCTTT. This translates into CASSPIRDWSTEAFF.

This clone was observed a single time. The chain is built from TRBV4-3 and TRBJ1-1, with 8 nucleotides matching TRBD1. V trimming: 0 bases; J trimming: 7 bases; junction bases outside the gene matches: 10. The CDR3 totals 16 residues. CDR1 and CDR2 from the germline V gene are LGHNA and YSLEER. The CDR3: CASSQELGQGRNEAFF. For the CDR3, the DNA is TGCGCCAGCAGCCAAGAACTCGGACAGGGACGGAATGAAGCTTTCTTT.

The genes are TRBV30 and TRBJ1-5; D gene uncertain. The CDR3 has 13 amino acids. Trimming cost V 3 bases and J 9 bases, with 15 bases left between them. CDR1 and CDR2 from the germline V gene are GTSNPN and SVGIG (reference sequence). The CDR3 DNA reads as TGTGCCTGGAGCGGGGAAGGAGGGAGGCCCCAGCATTTT. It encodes CAWSGEGGRPQHF.

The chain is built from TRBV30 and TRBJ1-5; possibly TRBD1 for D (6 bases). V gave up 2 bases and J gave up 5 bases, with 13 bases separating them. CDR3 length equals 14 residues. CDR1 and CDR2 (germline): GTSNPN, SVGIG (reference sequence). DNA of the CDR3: TGTGCCTGGAGTTCAGGAAAGGGGGATCAGCCCCAGCATTTT. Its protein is CAWSSGKGDQPQHF.